The 11 T cell receptor beta chains below come from one sample, sequenced in a study of CD8 T cells in ankylosing spondylitis. General study findings and limits: Blood of patients with ankylosing spondylitis appeared to be characterized by a TCR beta motif of eight or nine highly homologous variants.

Antigen specificity for these receptors is unknown. TCRdb used MiXCR to reprocess the 5' RACE reads, holding one entry per CDR3 protein. This sample has 130,000 or so distinct CDR3 sequences, with about 15% found just once. The specimen was blood, either unsorted or a sorted T cell fraction (not recorded which). Every receptor here comes from a male donor with ankylosing spondylitis.

This clonotype was seen more than once but under ten times. The chain combines TRBV6-2 or TRBV6-3 with TRBJ2-3; no reliable D call. CDR1 is MNHEY, CDR2 SVGEGT, per germline. The ends were cut back, 7 bases at V and 5 bases at J, with 16 bases in the middle. The CDR3 has 14 amino acids. The DNA for the CDR3 is TGTGCCAGCACTAACCCTCTGCACTTAGATACGCAGTATTTT. This gives the protein CASTNPLHLDTQYF.

A remark on this clonotype: The CDR3 end shows no conserved phenylalanine or tryptophan, and so a read error is likely. The CDR3 nucleotides are TGTGCCAGCAGACCCCGGGACAGGGCCTACGAGCAGTACTGC. Translating it yields CASRPRDRAYEQYC. The chain is built from TRBV7-2 and TRBJ2-7, with TRBD1 matching over 9 bases. V dropped 6 bases and J dropped 2; count of bases not matched to a gene: 5. This CDR3 has 14 residues. CDR1 is SGHTA, CDR2 FQGNSA, per germline.

The V and J genes are TRBV7-2 and TRBJ2-5, with D tentatively TRBD2 (5 bases). Germline V CDR1 and CDR2: SGHTA, FQGNSA. Trimming removed 1 base at V and 0 bases at J, with 6 bases between. The CDR3 is 14 amino acids. In nucleotides, the CDR3 is TGTGCCAGCAGCTTAGAGGACTACCAAGAGACCCAGTACTTC. Encoded protein: CASSLEDYQETQYF. Complete variable domain (other parts from reference TRBV7-2 and TRBJ2-5): GAGVSQSPSNKVTEKGKDVELRCDPISGHTALYWYRQSLGQGLEFLIYFQGNSAPDKSGLPSDRFSAERTGGSVSTLTIQRTQQEDSAVYLCASSLEDYQETQYFGPGTRLLVL.

This sequence joins TRBV6-1 and TRBJ2-1; 9 nucleotides line up with TRBD2. Germline V gene sequence: CDR1 MNHNS, CDR2 SASEGT. The V segment lost 9 bases and the J segment 5 bases; nucleotides outside the gene matches: 14. CDR3 length: 16 residues. The CDR3 nucleotides are TGTGCCAGTAATAACGGGCTAGCGGGACTTAACAATGAGCAGTTCTTC. This encodes CASNNGLAGLNNEQFF.

The rearrangement uses TRBV4-1 and TRBJ2-1; 7 positions agree with TRBD2. CDR1 is MGHRA and CDR2 is YSYEKL in the germline V gene. The V segment lost 1 base and the J segment 4 bases; nucleotides outside the gene matches: 4. The CDR3 is made up of 15 amino acids. The CDR3 DNA sequence: TGCGCCAGCAGCCAAGTCCAGCGGGGATACAATGAGCAGTTCTTC. Translating it yields CASSQVQRGYNEQFF.

This clonotype occurred a few times. The chain couples TRBV9 to TRBJ1-1; 8 bases agree with TRBD1. This CDR3 comprises 17 residues. CDR1 is SGDLS and CDR2 is YYNGEE in the germline V gene. Germline trimming cut 4 bases from V and 0 bases from J; bases unmatched to any gene: 11. CDR3 region: CASSPYSGGQMNTEAFF. The CDR3 DNA sequence: TGTGCCAGCAGCCCGTATTCAGGGGGCCAAATGAACACTGAAGCTTTCTTT.

The rearrangement uses TRBV6-5 and TRBJ2-3, with 13 nucleotides matching TRBD2. After removal of 2 bases from V and 6 bases from J, the junction contained 5 bases not matched to a gene. The germline V gene encodes CDR1 MNHEY and CDR2 SVGAGI. CDR3 length: 16 amino acids. The CDR3 region is CASSYVGLAGADTQYF. The CDR3 DNA is TGTGCCAGCAGTTACGTCGGACTAGCGGGAGCGGATACGCAGTATTTT.

The chain carries TRBV4-3 and TRBJ2-7, with 8 bases that match TRBD2. The CDR3 runs 14 residues. J lost 4 bases, V lost 2 bases, and 4 bases had no gene match. Germline CDR1 LGHNA, CDR2 YSLEER. CDR3 sequence reads: CASSQKLAEYEQYF. CDR3 nucleotide sequence: TGCGCCAGCAGCCAAAAACTAGCGGAATACGAGCAGTACTTC.

This rearrangement joins TRBV27 to TRBJ2-7; 7 bases fit TRBD1. V was pared by 3 bases and J by 5 bases, with 4 bases of the junction left unmatched. Germline V CDR1 and CDR2: MNHEY, SMNVEV (reference sequence). CDR3 length: 13 residues. The CDR3 loop reads CASSFNRGHEQYF. DNA of the CDR3: TGTGCCAGCAGTTTCAACAGGGGACACGAGCAGTACTTC.

The CDR3 nucleotides are TGTGCCAGCAGTCTTTTCGGGGGAGGGTCCTACAATGAGCAGTTCTTC. Translating it yields CASSLFGGGSYNEQFF. The genes are TRBV27 and TRBJ2-1; TRBD2 aligns across 7 bases. Germline values: CDR1 MNHEY, CDR2 SMNVEV (reference sequence). This CDR3 is built from 16 residues. Losses at the gene ends were 5 bases for V and 1 base for J; bases not matched to a gene: 8.

This clonotype was recorded a few times. The V call is TRBV27, the J call TRBJ1-2, with 7 bases aligning to TRBD1. The CDR3 consists of 13 residues. Trimming cost V 6 bases and J 7 bases; bases outside gene matches: 8. CDR1 is MNHEY and CDR2 is SMNVEV in the germline V gene (reference sequence). The CDR3 sequence is CASRNDRDAGYTF. In DNA, the CDR3 is TGTGCCAGCAGGAATGACAGGGACGCTGGCTACACCTTC.